The rows below give T cell receptor beta chains drawn from one sample of a study of T-cell memory formation after mild COVID-19. TCRdb reanalysed the 5' RACE reads using MiXCR and keeps one entry per CDR3 protein. The sample holds 470,000 or so distinct CDR3 sequences, 15% to 20% seen once. The material sequenced was PBMCs or a T cell subset sorted from them (not recorded which). The receptors were sampled from an adult woman who had mild COVID-19 (a few samples of this study predate the infection). Cell type and time point are not known. CDR3s include the opening cysteine and the closing phenylalanine or tryptophan. The D gene is left open where the match is weak. The size entry is marked missing in some rows and otherwise reads once, few, many or a size class.

few	TRBV20-1	TRBJ1-2	-	CSIPGTNYGYTF	TGCAGTATTCCGGGAACTAACTATGGCTACACCTTC
-	TRBV20-1	TRBJ2-3	TRBD1	CSAVQGASTDTQYF	TGCAGTGCTGTGCAGGGGGCCAGCACAGATACGCAGTATTTT
-	TRBV4-3	TRBJ2-7	-	CASSQAVQGLPGEQYF	TGCGCCAGCAGCCAAGCTGTTCAGGGGCTGCCGGGAGAGCAGTACTTC
few	TRBV7-2	TRBJ1-3	TRBD1	CASSPSGGISSGNTIYF	TGTGCCAGCAGCCCCTCAGGGGGGATTTCCTCTGGAAACACCATATATTTT
few	TRBV20-1	TRBJ2-7	-	CSAQGLRYEQYF	TGCAGTGCTCAGGGGTTACGCTACGAGCAGTACTTC
-	TRBV24-1	TRBJ2-1	-	CATSPSTNEQFF	TGTGCCACCAGTCCGTCAACCAATGAGCAGTTCTTC
many	TRBV7-8	TRBJ1-2	TRBD1	CASSLVGTGDGYTF	TGTGCCAGCAGCTTAGTGGGGACAGGGGATGGCTACACCTTC
few	TRBV3-1	TRBJ1-1	-	CASSQVGRTNTEAFF	TGTGCCAGCAGCCAGGTTGGACGGACGAACACTGAAGCTTTCTTT
once	TRBV29-1	TRBJ1-4	-	CSVAGRTNEKLFF	TGCAGCGTGGCGGGACGGACTAATGAAAAACTGTTTTTT
few	TRBV27	TRBJ2-1	TRBD1	CASSPSDRASYNEQFF	TGTGCCAGCAGTCCGTCGGACAGGGCATCCTACAATGAGCAGTTCTTC
few	TRBV2	TRBJ2-7	-	CASGPYEQYF	TGCGCGTCGGGGCCCTACGAGCAGTACTTC
-	TRBV7-8	TRBJ1-5	-	CASSLTRAIQPQHF	TGTGCCAGCAGCCTTACCAGGGCCATTCAGCCCCAGCATTTT
-	TRBV20-1	TRBJ1-2	TRBD1	CSVPDRVGGYTF	TGCAGTGTTCCGGACAGGGTAGGCGGCTACACCTTC
-	TRBV7-2	TRBJ2-1	-	CASSLRGGFYNEQFF	TGTGCCAGCAGCTTACGGGGTGGATTCTACAATGAGCAGTTCTTC
-	TRBV27	TRBJ1-2	-	CASSFSQFYGYTF	TGTGCCAGCAGTTTCTCCCAGTTCTATGGCTACACCTTC
-	TRBV20-1	TRBJ2-1	TRBD2	CSASGASGGAKFF	TGCAGTGCTAGTGGGGCTAGCGGGGGGGCAAAGTTCTTC
-	TRBV5-5	TRBJ2-1	-	CASSLAQGPLGNEQFF	TGTGCCAGCAGCTTGGCACAGGGCCCTCTAGGCAATGAGCAGTTCTTC
few	TRBV29-1	TRBJ2-7	TRBD1	CSAGTAFVIYEQYF	TGCAGCGCGGGGACAGCCTTTGTTATCTACGAGCAGTACTTC
few	TRBV5-1	TRBJ1-1	-	CASSWRGEGTEAFF	TGCGCCAGCAGCTGGCGAGGGGAGGGCACTGAAGCTTTCTTT
-	TRBV29-1	TRBJ1-2	TRBD1	CSVPGTGEVYGYTF	TGCAGCGTGCCCGGGACAGGGGAGGTCTATGGCTACACCTTC
few	TRBV30	TRBJ1-1	TRBD1	CAADRAPAPAFF	TGTGCCGCAGACAGGGCCCCTGCGCCAGCTTTCTTT
-	TRBV7-9	TRBJ2-7	TRBD2	CASSLGKTSGSPEQYF	TGTGCCAGCAGCTTAGGAAAGACTAGCGGGAGTCCCGAGCAGTACTTC
-	TRBV6-5	TRBJ2-3	-	CASSYSWGAVDTQYF	TGTGCCAGCAGTTACTCGTGGGGGGCTGTTGATACGCAGTATTTT
-	TRBV12-3/TRBV12-4	TRBJ2-7	TRBD2	CASSPSGGAHEQYF	TGTGCCAGCAGCCCTAGCGGGGGGGCCCACGAGCAGTACTTC
-	TRBV6-5	TRBJ2-5	TRBD2	CASRVLTSGRKGDDQETQYF	TGTGCCAGCAGGGTATTGACTAGCGGGAGAAAGGGGGACGACCAAGAGACCCAGTACTTC
-	TRBV6-5	TRBJ2-1	-	CASRGGSNEQFF	TGTGCCAGCAGGGGAGGCAGTAATGAGCAGTTCTTC
few	TRBV12-3/TRBV12-4	TRBJ2-1	-	CASSYRGLNEQFF	TGTGCCAGCAGTTATAGGGGCCTGAATGAGCAGTTCTTC
many	TRBV5-1	TRBJ2-7	-	CASSSRGEIYEQYF	TGCGCCAGCAGCTCCCGGGGAGAGATCTACGAGCAGTACTTC
-	TRBV30	TRBJ2-7	-	CAWRGGNSYEQYF	TGTGCCTGGAGGGGGGGCAATTCCTACGAGCAGTACTTC
-	TRBV11-2	TRBJ2-3	-	CASRSGQYFTDTQYF	TGTGCCAGCAGAAGCGGACAGTATTTCACAGATACGCAGTATTTT
-	TRBV19	TRBJ2-7	-	CASSIGQGPYYEQYF	TGTGCCAGTAGTATCGGCCAGGGGCCCTACTACGAGCAGTACTTC
-	TRBV20-1	TRBJ2-5	-	CSAKLAAGETQYF	TGCAGTGCAAAACTAGCTGCCGGGGAGACCCAGTACTTC
few	TRBV7-2	TRBJ2-7	-	CASSLALQGPSYEQYF	TGTGCCAGCAGCTTAGCCCTACAGGGACCCTCCTACGAGCAGTACTTC
few	TRBV5-1	TRBJ2-3	TRBD1	CASSSALQGAIGDTQYF	TGCGCCAGCAGCTCCGCCTTACAGGGGGCAATAGGAGATACGCAGTATTTT
few	TRBV5-1	TRBJ1-2	-	CASSLQQGFGYTF	TGCGCCAGCAGCTTGCAACAGGGATTTGGCTACACCTTC
few	TRBV5-1	TRBJ1-1	TRBD1	CASSLGQGTTEAFF	TGCGCCAGCAGCTTGGGACAGGGGACCACTGAAGCTTTCTTT
-	TRBV4-3	TRBJ2-1	-	CASSQERLVGNEQFF	TGCGCCAGCAGCCAAGAACGGTTAGTAGGTAATGAGCAGTTCTTC
few	TRBV7-2	TRBJ2-7	-	CASSSSPGYEQYF	TGTGCCAGCAGCTCCTCCCCGGGGTACGAGCAGTACTTC
-	TRBV7-9	TRBJ2-1	-	CASSLNEVGAGEQFF	TGTGCCAGCAGCTTAAATGAAGTGGGAGCTGGCGAGCAGTTCTTC
-	TRBV27	TRBJ2-1	TRBD1	CAISGGDEQFF	TGTGCCATCTCAGGGGGAGATGAGCAGTTCTTC
once	TRBV14	TRBJ1-4	-	CASSQRGRGEYEKLFF	TGTGCCAGCAGCCAACGAGGACGAGGGGAATATGAAAAACTGTTTTTT
-	TRBV7-2	TRBJ2-4	-	CASSSSSRLAKNIQYF	TGTGCCAGCAGCTCTTCCTCTCGGCTAGCCAAAAACATTCAGTACTTC
few	TRBV6-6	TRBJ2-1	TRBD2	CASSYSGEGAYNEQFF	TGTGCCAGCAGTTACTCGGGGGAGGGCGCCTACAATGAGCAGTTCTTC
many	TRBV7-6	TRBJ2-7	-	CASSSGGQYYEQYF	TGTGCCAGCAGCTCCGGGGGGCAGTACTACGAGCAGTACTTC
-	TRBV5-4	TRBJ2-5	-	CASSITTGTQYF	TGTGCCAGCAGCATCACGACAGGGACCCAGTACTTC
many	TRBV4-3	TRBJ1-1	-	CASSRVDRPYTEAFF	TGCGCCAGCAGCCGGGTGGACAGACCATACACTGAAGCTTTCTTT
many	TRBV5-5	TRBJ2-1	-	CASSVGLRNEQFF	TGTGCCAGCAGCGTGGGACTTCGGAATGAGCAGTTCTTC
few	TRBV29-1	TRBJ2-5	TRBD1	CSGAGQGARETQYF	TGCAGCGGAGCGGGACAGGGGGCGAGGGAGACCCAGTACTTC
few	TRBV21-1	TRBJ2-7	-	CASSTWTSGRNTSSYEQYF	TGTGCCAGCAGCACCTGGACTAGCGGGAGAAACACCAGCTCCTACGAGCAGTACTTC
few	TRBV29-1	TRBJ2-3	-	CSVLSYSTDTQYF	TGCAGCGTTCTATCCTACAGCACAGATACGCAGTATTTT
few	TRBV3-1	TRBJ2-1	-	CASSDTGTGYNEQFF	TGTGCCAGCAGCGACACAGGGACGGGGTACAATGAGCAGTTCTTC
-	TRBV19	TRBJ1-1	-	CASSIGQLGDTEAFF	TGTGCCAGTAGTATCGGACAGCTTGGGGACACTGAAGCTTTCTTT
few	TRBV4-1	TRBJ2-2	-	CASSQPGGTGELFF	TGCGCCAGCAGCCAGCCCGGGGGCACCGGGGAGCTGTTTTTT
few	TRBV10-3	TRBJ2-3	TRBD1	CATRQGFGTDTQYF	TGTGCCACGCGACAGGGGTTCGGCACAGATACGCAGTATTTT
few	TRBV19	TRBJ2-5	TRBD2	CASRTSGGARETQYF	TGTGCCAGTAGAACCAGCGGGGGGGCGAGGGAGACCCAGTACTTC
-	TRBV3-1	TRBJ2-7	-	CASSQSRQPIYEQYF	TGTGCCAGCAGCCAATCAAGACAGCCTATCTACGAGCAGTACTTC
-	TRBV6-5	TRBJ1-2	TRBD1	CASCDRGYGYTF	TGTGCCAGCTGTGACAGGGGCTATGGCTACACCTTC
-	TRBV5-1	TRBJ1-3	-	CASSLDFFGNTIYF	TGCGCCAGCAGCTTGGACTTCTTTGGAAACACCATATATTTT
few	TRBV7-9	TRBJ1-1	-	CASSPSVVFTEAFF	TGTGCCAGCAGCCCCTCTGTGGTGTTTACTGAAGCTTTCTTT